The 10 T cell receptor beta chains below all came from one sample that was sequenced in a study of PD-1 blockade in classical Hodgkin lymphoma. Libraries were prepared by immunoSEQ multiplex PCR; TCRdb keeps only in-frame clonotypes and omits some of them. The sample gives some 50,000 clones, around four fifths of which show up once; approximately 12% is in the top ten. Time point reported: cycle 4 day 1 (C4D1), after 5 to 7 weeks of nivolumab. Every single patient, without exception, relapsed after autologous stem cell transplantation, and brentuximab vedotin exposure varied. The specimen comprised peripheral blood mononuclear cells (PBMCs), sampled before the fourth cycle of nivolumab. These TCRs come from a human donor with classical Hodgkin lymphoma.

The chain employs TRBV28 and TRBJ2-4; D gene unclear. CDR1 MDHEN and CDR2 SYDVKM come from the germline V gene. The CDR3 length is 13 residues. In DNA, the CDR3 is TGTGCAGCAGGTGGTGCAGCCAAAAACATTCAGTACTTC. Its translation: CAAGGAAKNIQYF.

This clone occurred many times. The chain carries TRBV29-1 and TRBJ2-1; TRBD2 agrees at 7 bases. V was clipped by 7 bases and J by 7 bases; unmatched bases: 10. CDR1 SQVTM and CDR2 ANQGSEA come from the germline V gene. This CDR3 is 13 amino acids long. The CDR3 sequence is CSGVRDYTNEQFF. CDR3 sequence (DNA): TGCAGCGGGGTTCGGGACTACACGAATGAGCAGTTCTTC.

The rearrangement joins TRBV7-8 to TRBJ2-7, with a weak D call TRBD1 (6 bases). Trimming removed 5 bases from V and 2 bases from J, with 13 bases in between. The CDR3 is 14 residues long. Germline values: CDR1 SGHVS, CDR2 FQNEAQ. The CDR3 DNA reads TGTGCCAGCAGCCCTGGGGACAAAACCTACGAGCAGTACTTC. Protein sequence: CASSPGDKTYEQYF.

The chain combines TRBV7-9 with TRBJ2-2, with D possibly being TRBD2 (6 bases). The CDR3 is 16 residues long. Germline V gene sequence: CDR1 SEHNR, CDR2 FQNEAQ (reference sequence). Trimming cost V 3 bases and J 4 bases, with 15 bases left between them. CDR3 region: CASSFYGGGVTGELFF. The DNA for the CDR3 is TGTGCCAGCAGCTTTTACGGAGGAGGGGTCACCGGGGAGCTGTTTTTT.

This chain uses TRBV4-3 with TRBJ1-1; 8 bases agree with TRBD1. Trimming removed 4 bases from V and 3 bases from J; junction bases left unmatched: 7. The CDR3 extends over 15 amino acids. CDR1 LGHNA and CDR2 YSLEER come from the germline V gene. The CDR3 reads CASSRLDRAYTEAFF. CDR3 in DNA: TGCGCCAGCAGCCGACTGGACAGGGCCTACACTGAAGCTTTCTTT.

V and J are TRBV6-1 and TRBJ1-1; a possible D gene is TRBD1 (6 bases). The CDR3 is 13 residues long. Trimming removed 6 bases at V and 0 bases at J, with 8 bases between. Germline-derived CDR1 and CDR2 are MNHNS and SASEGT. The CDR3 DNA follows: TGTGCCAGCAGGGGGGCTCTGAACACTGAAGCTTTCTTT. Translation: CASRGALNTEAFF.

As DNA, the CDR3 is TGTGCCAGCAGCTTAGCTGGGAGTAGGCTTAGCAATCAGCCCCAGCATTTT. As protein: CASSLAGSRLSNQPQHF. The chain joins TRBV7-8 to TRBJ1-5; D unresolved. The CDR3 contains 17 residues. The germline V gene has CDR1 SGHVS and CDR2 FQNEAQ. Trimming stripped 0 bases from V and 0 bases from J, with 12 bases between.

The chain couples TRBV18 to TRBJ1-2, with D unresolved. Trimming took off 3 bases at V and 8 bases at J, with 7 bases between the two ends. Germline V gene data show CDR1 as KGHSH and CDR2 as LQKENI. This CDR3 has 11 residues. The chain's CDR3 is CASSPSRGYTF. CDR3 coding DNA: TGTGCCAGCTCACCCTCGAGAGGCTACACCTTC.

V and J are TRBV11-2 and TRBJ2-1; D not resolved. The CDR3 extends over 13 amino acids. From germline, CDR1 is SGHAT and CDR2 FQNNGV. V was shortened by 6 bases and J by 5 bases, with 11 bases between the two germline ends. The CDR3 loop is CASSSLQDNEQFF. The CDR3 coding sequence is TGTGCCAGCAGTTCCCTACAAGACAATGAGCAGTTCTTC. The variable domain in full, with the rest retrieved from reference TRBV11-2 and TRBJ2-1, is EAGVAQSPRYKIIEKRQSVAFWCNPISGHATLYWYQQILGQGPKLLIQFQNNGVVDDSQLPKDRFSAERLKGVDSTLKIQPAKLEDSAVYLCASSSLQDNEQFFGPGTRLTVL.

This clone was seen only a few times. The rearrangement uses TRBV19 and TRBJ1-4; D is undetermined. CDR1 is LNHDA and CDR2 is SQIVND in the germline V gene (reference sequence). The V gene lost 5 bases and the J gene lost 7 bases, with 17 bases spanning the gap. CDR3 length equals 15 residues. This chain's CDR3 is CASSGFRDGGEKLFF. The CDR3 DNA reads TGTGCCAGTAGTGGGTTCCGGGATGGTGGTGAAAAACTGTTTTTT. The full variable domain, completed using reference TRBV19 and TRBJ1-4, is DGGITQSPKYLFRKEGQNVTLSCEQNLNHDAMYWYRQDPGQGLRLIYYSQIVNDFQKGDIAEGYSVSREKKESFPLTVTSAQKNPTAFYLCASSGFRDGGEKLFFGSGTQLSVL.